The next 21 T cell receptor beta chains were all read from a single sample in a study of control samples from healthy donors and cancer patients. Repertoires were generated with immunoSEQ multiplex PCR, while TCRdb's copy carries only in-frame clones and drops some. The sample yields more than 75,000 clones, approximately 80% seen once. The sequenced sample was blood. The receptors come from a woman between 25 and 40 years old in good health.

The sample holds a few counts of this clone. This chain links TRBV5-1 with TRBJ1-1; weak D call: TRBD1 (6 bases). CDR1 is SGHRS, CDR2 YFSETQ, per germline. The CDR3 extends over 15 amino acids. V was cut by 7 bases and J by 6 bases, with 22 bases left in between. In nucleotides, the CDR3 is TGCGCCAGCGCCCAGGGGTTAGGTGCAATCGCTGAAGCTTTCTTT. Its translation is CASAQGLGAIAEAFF.

This chain uses TRBV5-5 with TRBJ2-7; 12 bases match TRBD1. V was pared by 5 bases and J by 2 bases, with 2 bases of the junction left unmatched. The CDR3 is 14 amino acids. The germline CDR1 and CDR2 sequences are SGHKS and YYEKEE (reference sequence). This CDR3 is CASRGQGAAYEQYF. The CDR3 DNA sequence: TGTGCCAGCAGGGGACAGGGGGCGGCCTACGAGCAGTACTTC. Full variable domain (outside the CDR3, taken from reference TRBV5-5 and TRBJ2-7): DAGVTQSPTHLIKTRGQQVTLRCSPISGHKSVSWYQQVLGQGPQFIFQYYEKEERGRGNFPDRFSARQFPNYSSELNVNALLLGDSALYLCASRGQGAAYEQYFGPGTRLTVT.

This rearrangement joins TRBV19 to TRBJ2-7; a weak D match, TRBD1 (6 bases). Deletions cut 0 bases from V and 3 bases from J, with 9 bases between. The CDR3 covers 14 residues. Germline CDR1 is LNHDA and CDR2 is SQIVND (reference sequence). In DNA form, the CDR3 reads TGTGCCAGTAGTATAGACCGGACAGTCTACGAGCAGTACTTC. Translated, it gives CASSIDRTVYEQYF.

The chain carries TRBV11-2 and TRBJ1-1; D gene unclear. Germline CDR1 reads SGHAT; CDR2 reads FQNNGV. V lost 2 bases to trimming and J lost 0 bases, with 7 bases between them. The CDR3 runs 14 residues. The DNA of the CDR3 is TGTGCCAGCAGCTTAAGGGTGGTGAACACTGAAGCTTTCTTT. Amino acids: CASSLRVVNTEAFF.

This chain uses TRBV10-3 with TRBJ1-2; no clear D gene. This CDR3 contains 15 residues. Trimming pared 3 bases from V and 2 bases from J, leaving 13 bases between. Germline CDR1 reads ENHRY; CDR2 reads SYGVKD. The CDR3 is CAISDKTGPNYGYTF. The CDR3 DNA follows: TGTGCCATCAGTGATAAGACGGGCCCCAACTATGGCTACACCTTC.

The chain links TRBV4-3 to TRBJ2-1; 8 bases map to TRBD1. The CDR3 runs to 13 residues. Germline CDR1 reads LGHNA; CDR2 reads YSLEER. After removal of 0 bases from V and 12 bases from J, the junction contained 4 bases not matched to a gene. The CDR3 DNA reads as TGCGCCAGCAGCCAAGAACGGACAGGGAGGCAGTTCTTC. Translating gives CASSQERTGRQFF.

The chain is built from TRBV6-5 and TRBJ1-2; TRBD1 matches at 9 bases. J lost 8 bases, V lost 2 bases, and 6 bases had no gene match. The CDR3 totals 14 residues. Germline lookup yields CDR1 MNHEY and CDR2 SVGAGI. CDR3 bases: TGTGCCAGCAGTTACGGGGACAGGGATGCGGGCTACACCTTC. As protein: CASSYGDRDAGYTF.

V gene TRBV6-2 or TRBV6-3 combines with J gene TRBJ2-2, with 7 bases identical to TRBD1. With V trimmed by 4 bases and J by 7 bases, 6 bases remained unmatched. There are 14 residues in the CDR3. Looked up from germline, CDR1 is MNHEY and CDR2 is SVGEGT. This CDR3 reads CASSLTGSDGELFF. CDR3 coding DNA: TGTGCCAGCAGTTTGACAGGGAGTGACGGGGAGCTGTTTTTT.

This rearrangement joins TRBV3-1 (or the pseudogene TRBV3-2) to TRBJ1-2, with 8 nucleotides matching TRBD1. V lost 4 bases to trimming and J lost 2 bases; unmatched junction nucleotides: 9. The CDR3 length is 16 residues. The germline gives CDR1 LGHDT, CDR2 YNNKEL (reference sequence). CDR3 DNA: TGTGCCAGCAGCCGTAGGTCCACAGGGGGGAACTATGGCTACACCTTC. Encoded protein: CASSRRSTGGNYGYTF.

The rearrangement links TRBV30 to TRBJ1-1; the D is unclear. V was trimmed by 2 bases and J by 9 bases, leaving 10 bases between them. CDR1 and CDR2 from the germline V gene are GTSNPN and SVGIG (reference sequence). The CDR3 has 11 residues. In DNA, the CDR3 is TGTGCCTGGAGTAGGAGCTCCAAAGCTTTCTTT. Amino acid sequence: CAWSRSSKAFF.

V gene TRBV6-2 or TRBV6-3 combines with J gene TRBJ2-1; D uncertain. V was trimmed by 6 bases and J by 7 bases, leaving 13 bases between them. The CDR3 length is 13 residues. Germline V gene sequence: CDR1 MNHEY, CDR2 SVGEGT. CDR3 loop: CASSPPHGNEQFF. In DNA form, the CDR3 reads TGTGCCAGCAGCCCCCCGCACGGTAATGAGCAGTTCTTC.

The chain employs TRBV24-1 and TRBJ2-3; D may correspond to TRBD1 or TRBD2 (5 bases each). The V gene's germline CDR1 is KGHDR and CDR2 SFDVKD. This CDR3 has 16 amino acids. The ends were cut back, 4 bases at V and 4 bases at J, with 17 bases in the middle. The CDR3 loop reads CATSDPHGARPDTQYF. CDR3 nucleotides: TGTGCCACCAGTGACCCCCACGGGGCGCGTCCAGATACGCAGTATTTT.

The gene calls are TRBV6-5 and TRBJ2-3; D gene ambiguous. The CDR3 is 15 amino acids. V was pared by 6 bases and J by 2 bases, with 15 bases between. Germline values: CDR1 MNHEY, CDR2 SVGAGI. Written as DNA, the CDR3 is TGTGCCAGCAGCCGACGGCCCTATTTCACAGATACGCAGTATTTT. It codes for CASSRRPYFTDTQYF.

The chain links TRBV7-9 to TRBJ1-2, with D unresolved. In germline, CDR1 is SEHNR, CDR2 FQNEAQ (reference sequence). This CDR3 has 15 residues. The V end was cut by 7 bases, the J end by 0 bases, with 15 bases between. In DNA, the CDR3 is TGTGCCAGCACCACTAAAAAACTGGCTAACTATGGCTACACCTTC. The encoded protein is CASTTKKLANYGYTF.

This clone was observed a single time. The genes are TRBV5-1 and TRBJ2-2, with 13 bases identical to TRBD2. The CDR3 contains 17 residues. The germline V gene encodes CDR1 SGHRS and CDR2 YFSETQ. With V trimmed by 0 bases and J by 8 bases, 7 bases remained unmatched. The CDR3 reads CASSLEATSGGQGELFF. Here the CDR3 DNA reads TGCGCCAGCAGCTTGGAGGCGACTAGCGGGGGGCAGGGGGAGCTGTTTTTT.

The J gene is TRBJ1-2, the V gene TRBV20-1, with 8 bases aligning to TRBD1. The V and J ends lost 3 bases and 2 bases, in that order; junction bases with no gene match: 5. Germline values: CDR1 DFQATT, CDR2 SNEGSKA (reference sequence). CDR3 length equals 14 residues. This CDR3 is CSASGQGLNYGYTF. DNA of the CDR3: TGCAGTGCTAGTGGACAGGGCTTAAACTATGGCTACACCTTC.

The chain couples TRBV7-9 to TRBJ1-3; 8 nucleotides match TRBD1. Germline values: CDR1 SEHNR, CDR2 FQNEAQ (reference sequence). The CDR3 is 16 residues long. The V gene end was trimmed by 6 bases and the J gene end by 2 bases; junction bases not matched to a gene: 9. The CDR3 loop reads CASSLRDRTAGNTIYF. In DNA form, the CDR3 reads TGTGCCAGCAGTCTCCGGGACAGGACCGCTGGAAACACCATATATTTT.

This clone was seen more than once but under ten times. The chain combines TRBV5-1 with TRBJ2-3; D remains unclear. Germline V gene lookup returns CDR1 SGHRS and CDR2 YFSETQ. Trimming pared 0 bases from V and 2 bases from J, leaving 7 bases between. The CDR3 consists of 14 residues. For the CDR3, the DNA is TGCGCCAGCAGCTTGGGGCTACCCACAGATACGCAGTATTTT. This encodes CASSLGLPTDTQYF.

This sequence joins TRBV10-3 and TRBJ2-1, with D maybe TRBD2 (5 bases). Germline-derived CDR1 and CDR2 are ENHRY and SYGVKD. This CDR3 has 14 amino acids. Trimming left V 4 bases short and J 6 bases short, with 13 bases between. DNA for the CDR3: TGTGCCATCAGTGCTCAAGGAGGCAGCAATGAGCAGTTCTTC. This sequence encodes CAISAQGGSNEQFF.

The J gene is TRBJ1-2, the V gene TRBV5-1, with 7 bases identical to TRBD1. This CDR3 has 17 residues. V gave up 0 bases and J gave up 5 bases; unmatched junction bases: 13. From germline, CDR1 is SGHRS and CDR2 YFSETQ. The CDR3 DNA reads TGCGCCAGCAGCTTGGTAGGGGGCATATTCGGGAGATATGGCTACACCTTC. This gives the protein CASSLVGGIFGRYGYTF. The variable domain in full, completed from reference TRBV5-1 and TRBJ1-2, reads KAGVTQTPRYLIKTRGQQVTLSCSPISGHRSVSWYQQTPGQGLQFLFEYFSETQRNKGNFPGRFSGRQFSNSRSEMNVSTLELGDSALYLCASSLVGGIFGRYGYTFGSGTRLTVV.

The CDR3 reads CASSLNRGQGSTEAFF. The CDR3 DNA follows: TGTGCCAGCAGCTTGAACAGGGGACAAGGATCCACTGAAGCTTTCTTT. V is TRBV5-6 and J is TRBJ1-1; 7 nucleotides agree with TRBD1. V lost 1 base, J lost 4 bases, and 10 bases stayed unmatched. This CDR3 contains 16 residues. Germline-derived CDR1 and CDR2 are SGHDT and YYEEEE.